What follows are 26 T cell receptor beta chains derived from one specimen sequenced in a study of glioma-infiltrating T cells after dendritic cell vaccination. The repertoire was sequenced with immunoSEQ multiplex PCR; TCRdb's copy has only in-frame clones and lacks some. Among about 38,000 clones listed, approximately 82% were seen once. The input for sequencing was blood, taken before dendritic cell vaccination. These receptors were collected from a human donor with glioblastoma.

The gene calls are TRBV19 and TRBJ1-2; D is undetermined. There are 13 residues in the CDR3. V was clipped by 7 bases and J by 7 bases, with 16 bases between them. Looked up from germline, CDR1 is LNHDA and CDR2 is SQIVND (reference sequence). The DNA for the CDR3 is TGTGCCAGTAATGACAACCGTGGTGGTGGCTACACCTTC. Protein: CASNDNRGGGYTF.

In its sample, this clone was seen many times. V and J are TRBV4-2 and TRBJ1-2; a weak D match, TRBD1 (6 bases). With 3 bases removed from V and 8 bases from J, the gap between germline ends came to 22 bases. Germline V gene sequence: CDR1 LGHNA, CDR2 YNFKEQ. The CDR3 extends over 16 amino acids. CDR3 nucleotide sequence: TGTGCCAGCAGCCACAAGTCCTCACAGGGCCTGGGGGGCTACACCTTC. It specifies CASSHKSSQGLGGYTF.

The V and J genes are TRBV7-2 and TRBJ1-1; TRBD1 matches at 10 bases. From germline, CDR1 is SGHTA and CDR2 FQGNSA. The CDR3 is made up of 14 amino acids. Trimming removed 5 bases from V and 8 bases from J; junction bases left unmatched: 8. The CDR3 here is CASSDWDRGKEAFF. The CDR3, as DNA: TGTGCCAGCAGCGATTGGGACAGGGGAAAGGAAGCTTTCTTT. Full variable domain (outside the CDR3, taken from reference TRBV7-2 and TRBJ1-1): GAGVSQSPSNKVTEKGKDVELRCDPISGHTALYWYRQSLGQGLEFLIYFQGNSAPDKSGLPSDRFSAERTGGSVSTLTIQRTQQEDSAVYLCASSDWDRGKEAFFGQGTRLTVV.

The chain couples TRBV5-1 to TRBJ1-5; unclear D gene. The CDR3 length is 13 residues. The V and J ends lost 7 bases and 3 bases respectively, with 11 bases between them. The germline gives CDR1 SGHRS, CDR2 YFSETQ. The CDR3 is CASYGLSNQPQHF. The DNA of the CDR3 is TGCGCCAGCTACGGACTTTCCAATCAGCCCCAGCATTTT.

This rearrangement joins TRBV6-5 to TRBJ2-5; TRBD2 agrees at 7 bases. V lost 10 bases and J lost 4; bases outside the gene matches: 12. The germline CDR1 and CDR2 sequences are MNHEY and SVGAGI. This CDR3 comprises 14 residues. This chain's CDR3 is CATKRLAGRETQYF. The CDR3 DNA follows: TGTGCCACCAAGAGACTAGCCGGGAGAGAGACCCAGTACTTC.

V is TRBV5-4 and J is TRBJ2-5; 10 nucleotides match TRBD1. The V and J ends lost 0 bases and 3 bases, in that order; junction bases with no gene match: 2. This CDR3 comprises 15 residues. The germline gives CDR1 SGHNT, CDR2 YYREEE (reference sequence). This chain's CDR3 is CASSLVGTGEETQYF. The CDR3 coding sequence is TGTGCCAGCAGCTTGGTTGGGACAGGGGAAGAGACCCAGTACTTC.

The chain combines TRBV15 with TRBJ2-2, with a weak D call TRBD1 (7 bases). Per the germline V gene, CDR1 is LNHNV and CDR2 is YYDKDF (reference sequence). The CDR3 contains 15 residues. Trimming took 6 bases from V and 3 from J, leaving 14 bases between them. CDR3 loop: CATRVDREDTGELFF. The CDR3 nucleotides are TGTGCCACCAGGGTAGACAGGGAGGACACCGGGGAGCTGTTTTTT.

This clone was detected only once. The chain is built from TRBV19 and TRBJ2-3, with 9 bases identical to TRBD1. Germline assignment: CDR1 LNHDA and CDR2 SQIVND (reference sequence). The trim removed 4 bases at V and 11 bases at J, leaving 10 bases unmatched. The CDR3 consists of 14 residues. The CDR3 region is CASSTPAQGALQYF. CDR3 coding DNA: TGTGCCAGTAGTACCCCCGCACAGGGGGCTTTGCAGTATTTT.

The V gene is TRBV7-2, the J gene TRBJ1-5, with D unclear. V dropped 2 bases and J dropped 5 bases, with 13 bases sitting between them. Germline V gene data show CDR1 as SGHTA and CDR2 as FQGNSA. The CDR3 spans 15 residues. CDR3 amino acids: CASSLMERADQPQHF. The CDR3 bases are TGTGCCAGCAGCTTAATGGAGAGGGCCGATCAGCCCCAGCATTTT.

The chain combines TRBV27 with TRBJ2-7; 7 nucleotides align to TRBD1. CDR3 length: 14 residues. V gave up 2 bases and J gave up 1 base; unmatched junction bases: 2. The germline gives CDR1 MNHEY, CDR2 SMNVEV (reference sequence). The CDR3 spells CASSLGDSSYEQYF. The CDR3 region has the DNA TGTGCCAGCAGTTTAGGGGACAGTTCCTACGAGCAGTACTTC.

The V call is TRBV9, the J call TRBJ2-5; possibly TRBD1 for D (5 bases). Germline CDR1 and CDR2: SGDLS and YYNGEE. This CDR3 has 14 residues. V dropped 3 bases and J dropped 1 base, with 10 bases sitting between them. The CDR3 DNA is TGTGCCAGCAGCGATAGGGGCCTCCAAGAGACCCAGTACTTC. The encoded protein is CASSDRGLQETQYF.

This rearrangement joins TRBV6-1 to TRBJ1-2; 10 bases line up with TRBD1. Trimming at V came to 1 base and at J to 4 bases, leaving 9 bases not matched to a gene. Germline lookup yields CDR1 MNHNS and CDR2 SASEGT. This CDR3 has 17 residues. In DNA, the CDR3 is TGTGCCAGCAGTGAAGTCCCCGGGACAGGGGCCCTCTATGGCTACACCTTC. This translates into CASSEVPGTGALYGYTF.

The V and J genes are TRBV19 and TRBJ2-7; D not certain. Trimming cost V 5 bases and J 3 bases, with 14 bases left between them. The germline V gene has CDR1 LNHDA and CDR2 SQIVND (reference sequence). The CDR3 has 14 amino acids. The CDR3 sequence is CASSVGYTNYEQYF. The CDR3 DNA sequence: TGTGCCAGTAGTGTGGGCTACACCAACTACGAGCAGTACTTC. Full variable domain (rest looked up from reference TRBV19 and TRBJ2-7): DGGITQSPKYLFRKEGQNVTLSCEQNLNHDAMYWYRQDPGQGLRLIYYSQIVNDFQKGDIAEGYSVSREKKESFPLTVTSAQKNPTAFYLCASSVGYTNYEQYFGPGTRLTVT.

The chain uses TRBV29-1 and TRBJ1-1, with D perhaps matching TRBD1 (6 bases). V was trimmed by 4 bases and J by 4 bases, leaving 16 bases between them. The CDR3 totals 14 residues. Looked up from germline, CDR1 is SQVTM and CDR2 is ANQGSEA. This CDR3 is CSVVQGFLGTEAFF. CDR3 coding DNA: TGCAGCGTTGTACAGGGATTCCTCGGCACTGAAGCTTTCTTT.

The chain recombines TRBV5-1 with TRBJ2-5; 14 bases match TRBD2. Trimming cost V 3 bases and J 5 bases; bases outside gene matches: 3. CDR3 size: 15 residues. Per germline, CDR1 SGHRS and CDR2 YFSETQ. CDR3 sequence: CASSWGLAGVETQYF. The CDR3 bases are TGCGCCAGCAGCTGGGGACTAGCGGGGGTTGAGACCCAGTACTTC.

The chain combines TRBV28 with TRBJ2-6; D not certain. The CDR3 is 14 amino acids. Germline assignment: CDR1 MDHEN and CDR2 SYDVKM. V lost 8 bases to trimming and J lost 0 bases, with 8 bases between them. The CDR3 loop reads CASGGDSGANVLTF. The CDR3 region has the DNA TGTGCCAGCGGCGGAGACTCTGGGGCCAACGTCCTGACTTTC.

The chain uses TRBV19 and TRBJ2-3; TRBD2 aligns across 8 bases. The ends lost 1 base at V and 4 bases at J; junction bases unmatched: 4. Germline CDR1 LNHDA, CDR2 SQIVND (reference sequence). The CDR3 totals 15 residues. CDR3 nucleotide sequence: TGTGCCAGTAGTATAGCGGCGGGGGGCCCAGATACGCAGTATTTT. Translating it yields CASSIAAGGPDTQYF.

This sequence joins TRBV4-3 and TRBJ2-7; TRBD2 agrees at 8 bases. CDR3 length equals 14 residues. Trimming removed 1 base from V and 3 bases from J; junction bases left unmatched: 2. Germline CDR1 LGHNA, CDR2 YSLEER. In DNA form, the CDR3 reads TGCGCCAGCAGCCAAGGAGCGGGGGACTACGAGCAGTACTTC. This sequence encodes CASSQGAGDYEQYF.

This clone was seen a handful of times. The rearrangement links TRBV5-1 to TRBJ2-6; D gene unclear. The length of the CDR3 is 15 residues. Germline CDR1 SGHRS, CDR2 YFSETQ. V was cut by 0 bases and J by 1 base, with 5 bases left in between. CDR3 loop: CASSLDSSGANVLTF. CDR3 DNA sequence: TGCGCCAGCAGCTTGGACAGTTCTGGGGCCAACGTCCTGACTTTC.

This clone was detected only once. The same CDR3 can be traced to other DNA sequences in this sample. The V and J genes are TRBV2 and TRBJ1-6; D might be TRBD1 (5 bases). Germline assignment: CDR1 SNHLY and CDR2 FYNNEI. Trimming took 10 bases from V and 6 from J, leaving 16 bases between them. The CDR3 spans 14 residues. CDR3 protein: CATGGGQGNSPLHF. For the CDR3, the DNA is TGTGCCACCGGGGGTGGGCAGGGTAATTCACCCCTCCACTTT.

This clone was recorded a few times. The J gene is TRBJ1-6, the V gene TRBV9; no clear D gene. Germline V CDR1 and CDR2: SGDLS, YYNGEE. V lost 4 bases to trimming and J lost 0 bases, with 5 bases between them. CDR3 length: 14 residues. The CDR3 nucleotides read TGTGCCAGCAGCTACACCTCCTATAATTCACCCCTCCACTTT. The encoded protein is CASSYTSYNSPLHF.

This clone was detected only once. In nucleotides, the CDR3 is TGCGCCAGCAGCCAAGATCCCCTCGGGCTAGCGGGGAACTACGAGCAGTACTTC. Translating it yields CASSQDPLGLAGNYEQYF. The V gene is TRBV4-3, the J gene TRBJ2-7, with 9 bases that match TRBD2. Germline V gives CDR1 LGHNA, CDR2 YSLEER. The CDR3 is made up of 18 amino acids. After removal of 0 bases from V and 3 bases from J, the junction contained 12 bases not matched to a gene.

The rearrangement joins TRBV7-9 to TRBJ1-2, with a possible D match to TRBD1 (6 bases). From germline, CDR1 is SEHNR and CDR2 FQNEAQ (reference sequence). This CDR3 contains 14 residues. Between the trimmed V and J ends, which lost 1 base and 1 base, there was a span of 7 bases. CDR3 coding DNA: TGTGCCAGCAGCTTAGGGACAGATAACTATGGCTACACCTTC. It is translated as CASSLGTDNYGYTF. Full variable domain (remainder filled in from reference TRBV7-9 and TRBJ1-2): DTGVSQNPRHKITKRGQNVTFRCDPISEHNRLYWYRQTLGQGPEFLTYFQNEAQLEKSRLLSDRFSAERPKGSFSTLEIQRTEQGDSAMYLCASSLGTDNYGYTFGSGTRLTVV.

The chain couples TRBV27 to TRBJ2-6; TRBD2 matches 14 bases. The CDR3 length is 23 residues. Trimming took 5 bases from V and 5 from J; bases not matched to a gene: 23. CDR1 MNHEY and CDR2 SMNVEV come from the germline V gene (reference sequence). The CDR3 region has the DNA TGTGCCAGCAGTCCCACCTCCGGGACTAGCGGGGGACCCCGCTCTGGTCGGGCCAACGTCCTGACTTTC. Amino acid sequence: CASSPTSGTSGGPRSGRANVLTF.

The CDR3 is CASSEWAGAMSNEQFF. The CDR3 nucleotides read TGCGCCAGCAGTGAATGGGCGGGGGCGATGTCCAATGAGCAGTTCTTC. The genes are TRBV10-1 and TRBJ2-1; weak D call: TRBD2 (7 bases). The V gene lost 3 bases and the J gene lost 6 bases, with 18 bases spanning the gap. Germline values: CDR1 WNHNN, CDR2 SYGVQD (reference sequence). The CDR3 runs to 16 residues.

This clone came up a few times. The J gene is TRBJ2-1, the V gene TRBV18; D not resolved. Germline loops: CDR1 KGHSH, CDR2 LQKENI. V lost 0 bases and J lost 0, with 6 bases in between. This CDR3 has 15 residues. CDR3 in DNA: TGTGCCAGCTCACCACCTAGCACCTCCTACAATGAGCAGTTCTTC. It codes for CASSPPSTSYNEQFF.